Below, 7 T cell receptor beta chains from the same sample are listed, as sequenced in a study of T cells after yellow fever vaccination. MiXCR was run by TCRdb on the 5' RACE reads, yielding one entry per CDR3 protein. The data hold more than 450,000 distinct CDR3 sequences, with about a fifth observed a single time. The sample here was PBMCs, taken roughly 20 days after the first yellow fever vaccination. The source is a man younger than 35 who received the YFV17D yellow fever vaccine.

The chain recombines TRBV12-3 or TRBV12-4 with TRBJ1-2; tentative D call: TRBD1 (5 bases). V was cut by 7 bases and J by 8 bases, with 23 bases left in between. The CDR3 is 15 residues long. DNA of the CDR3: TGTGCCAGCAACCTCAACACGGGACGAAGTAGGGGCTACACCTTC. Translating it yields CASNLNTGRSRGYTF.

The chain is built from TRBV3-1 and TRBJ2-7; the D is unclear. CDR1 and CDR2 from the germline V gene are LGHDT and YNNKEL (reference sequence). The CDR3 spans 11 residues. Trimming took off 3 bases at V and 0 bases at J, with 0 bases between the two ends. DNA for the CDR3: TGTGCCAGCAGCCACTCCTACGAGCAGTACGTC. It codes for CASSHSYEQYV.

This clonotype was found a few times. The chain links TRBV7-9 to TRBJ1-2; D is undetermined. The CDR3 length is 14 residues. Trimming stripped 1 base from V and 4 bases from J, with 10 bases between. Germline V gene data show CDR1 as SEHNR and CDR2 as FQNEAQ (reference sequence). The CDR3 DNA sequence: TGTGCCAGCAGCTTAGTTGTGGCAGGCTATGGCTACACCTTC. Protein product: CASSLVVAGYGYTF.

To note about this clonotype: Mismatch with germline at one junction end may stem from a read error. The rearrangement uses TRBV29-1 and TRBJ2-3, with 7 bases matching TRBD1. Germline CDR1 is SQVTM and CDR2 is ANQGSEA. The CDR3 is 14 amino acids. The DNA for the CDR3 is TGCAGCGTTCAAGACGACAGGGCAACAGATACGCAGTATTTT. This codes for CSVQDDRATDTQYF.

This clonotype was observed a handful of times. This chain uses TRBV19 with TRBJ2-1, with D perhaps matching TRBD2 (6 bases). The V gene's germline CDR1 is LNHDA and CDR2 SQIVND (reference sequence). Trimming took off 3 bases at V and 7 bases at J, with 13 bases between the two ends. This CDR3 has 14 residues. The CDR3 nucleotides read TGTGCCAGTAGTATGACGGGGGTCATTAATGAGCAGTTCTTC. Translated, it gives CASSMTGVINEQFF. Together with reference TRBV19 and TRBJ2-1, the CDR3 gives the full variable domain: DGGITQSPKYLFRKEGQNVTLSCEQNLNHDAMYWYRQDPGQGLRLIYYSQIVNDFQKGDIAEGYSVSREKKESFPLTVTSAQKNPTAFYLCASSMTGVINEQFFGPGTRLTVL.

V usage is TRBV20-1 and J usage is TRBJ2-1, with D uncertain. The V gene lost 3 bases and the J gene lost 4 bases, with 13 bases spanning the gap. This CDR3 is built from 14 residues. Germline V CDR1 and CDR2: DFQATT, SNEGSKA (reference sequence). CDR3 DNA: TGCAGTGCTAGTACCCATTTCGGGTACAATGAGCAGTTCTTC. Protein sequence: CSASTHFGYNEQFF.

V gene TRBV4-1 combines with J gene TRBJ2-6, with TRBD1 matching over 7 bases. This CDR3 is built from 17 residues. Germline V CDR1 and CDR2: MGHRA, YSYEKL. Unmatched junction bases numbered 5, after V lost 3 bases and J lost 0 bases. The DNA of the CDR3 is TGCGCCAGCAGCCAGGGGACAGCCTACTCTGGGGCCAACGTCCTGACTTTC. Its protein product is CASSQGTAYSGANVLTF.